At least ten counts were recorded for the clone carrying this T cell receptor beta chain. The data were taken from a study of T-cell memory formation after mild COVID-19. TCRdb reanalysed the 5' RACE reads using MiXCR and keeps one entry per CDR3 protein. The sample has about 130,000 distinct CDR3 sequences; about 15% are singletons. CDR1 and CDR2 (germline): SGHKS, YYEKEE (reference sequence). The CDR3 spans 14 residues. The V gene lost 0 bases and the J gene lost 1 base, with 7 bases spanning the gap. The sequenced material came from PBMCs or a T cell subset sorted from them (not recorded which). The chain recombines TRBV5-5 with TRBJ2-5; D is undetermined. The TCR originated in a man between 18 and 35 years old who had mild COVID-19 (a few samples of this study predate the infection). Cell type and time point are not known. The CDR3 protein is CASSLAELQETQYF. The CDR3 coding sequence is TGTGCCAGCAGCTTGGCCGAACTCCAAGAGACCCAGTACTTC.